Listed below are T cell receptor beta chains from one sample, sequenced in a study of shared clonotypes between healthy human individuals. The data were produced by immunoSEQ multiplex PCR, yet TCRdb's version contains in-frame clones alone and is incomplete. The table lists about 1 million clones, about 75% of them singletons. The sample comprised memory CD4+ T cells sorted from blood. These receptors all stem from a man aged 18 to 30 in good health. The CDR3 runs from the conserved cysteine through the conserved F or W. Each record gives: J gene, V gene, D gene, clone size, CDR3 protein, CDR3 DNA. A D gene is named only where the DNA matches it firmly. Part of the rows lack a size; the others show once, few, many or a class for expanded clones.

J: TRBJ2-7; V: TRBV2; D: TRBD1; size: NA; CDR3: CASTFTQGAYEQYF; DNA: TGTGCCAGCACTTTTACTCAGGGGGCCTACGAGCAGTACTTC
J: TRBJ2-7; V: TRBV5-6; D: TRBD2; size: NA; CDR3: CASSLGLASRVEQYF; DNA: TGTGCCAGCAGCCTGGGACTAGCGAGTCGGGTCGAGCAGTACTTC
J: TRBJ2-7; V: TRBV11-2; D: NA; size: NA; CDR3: CASSLPIQGASYEQYF; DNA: TGTGCCAGCAGCTTACCCATTCAAGGGGCCTCCTACGAGCAGTACTTC
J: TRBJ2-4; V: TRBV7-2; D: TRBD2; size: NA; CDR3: CASSPLSSGLAKNIQYF; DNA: TGTGCCAGCAGCCCCCTCTCTAGCGGCCTAGCCAAAAACATTCAGTACTTC
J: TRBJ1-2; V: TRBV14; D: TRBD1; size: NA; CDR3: CASSQTGQGSYGYTF; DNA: TGTGCCAGCAGTCAAACGGGACAGGGAAGTTATGGCTACACCTTC
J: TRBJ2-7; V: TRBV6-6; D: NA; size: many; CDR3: CASSIQGRDYEQYF; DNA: TGTGCCAGCAGTATACAGGGGAGGGACTACGAGCAGTACTTC
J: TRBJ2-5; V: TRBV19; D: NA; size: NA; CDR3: CASSPGTQTQYF; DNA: TGTGCCAGTAGTCCCGGTACCCAGACCCAGTACTTC
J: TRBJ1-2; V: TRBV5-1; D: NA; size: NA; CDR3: CASSLAVGFNYGYTF; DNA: TGCGCCAGCAGCTTGGCCGTAGGGTTTAACTATGGCTACACCTTC
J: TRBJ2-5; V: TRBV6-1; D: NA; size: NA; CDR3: CASSASRETQYF; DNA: TGTGCCAGCAGCGCTAGTAGGGAGACCCAGTACTTC
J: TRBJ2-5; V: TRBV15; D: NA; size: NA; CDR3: CATSRAPEAQETQYF; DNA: TGTGCCACCAGCAGAGCTCCGGAGGCTCAGGAGACCCAGTACTTC
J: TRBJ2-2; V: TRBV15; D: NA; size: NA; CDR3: CATSRAERVRLFF; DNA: TGTGCCACCAGCAGAGCGGAGAGGGTCAGGCTGTTTTTT
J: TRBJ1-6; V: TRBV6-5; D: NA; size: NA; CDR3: CASSYVDSHNSPLHF; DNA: TGTGCCAGCAGTTACGTAGACAGCCATAATTCACCCCTCCACTTT
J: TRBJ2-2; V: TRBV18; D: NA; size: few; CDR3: CASSRGTGELFF; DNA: TGTGCCAGCTCACGGGGGACCGGGGAGCTGTTTTTT
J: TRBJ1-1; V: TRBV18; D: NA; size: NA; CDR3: CASSPRVDMNTEAFF; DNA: TGTGCCAGCTCACCCCGGGTAGACATGAACACTGAAGCTTTCTTT
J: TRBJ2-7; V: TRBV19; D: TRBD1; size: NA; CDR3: CASSLGQVNYEQYF; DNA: TGTGCCAGTAGTCTGGGACAGGTCAACTACGAGCAGTACTTC
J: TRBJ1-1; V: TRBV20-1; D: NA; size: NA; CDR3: CSARNTEAFF; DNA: TGCAGTGCTAGGAACACTGAAGCTTTCTTT
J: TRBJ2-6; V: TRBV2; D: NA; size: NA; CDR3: CASSESVLTF; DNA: TGTGCCAGCAGTGAATCCGTCCTGACTTTC